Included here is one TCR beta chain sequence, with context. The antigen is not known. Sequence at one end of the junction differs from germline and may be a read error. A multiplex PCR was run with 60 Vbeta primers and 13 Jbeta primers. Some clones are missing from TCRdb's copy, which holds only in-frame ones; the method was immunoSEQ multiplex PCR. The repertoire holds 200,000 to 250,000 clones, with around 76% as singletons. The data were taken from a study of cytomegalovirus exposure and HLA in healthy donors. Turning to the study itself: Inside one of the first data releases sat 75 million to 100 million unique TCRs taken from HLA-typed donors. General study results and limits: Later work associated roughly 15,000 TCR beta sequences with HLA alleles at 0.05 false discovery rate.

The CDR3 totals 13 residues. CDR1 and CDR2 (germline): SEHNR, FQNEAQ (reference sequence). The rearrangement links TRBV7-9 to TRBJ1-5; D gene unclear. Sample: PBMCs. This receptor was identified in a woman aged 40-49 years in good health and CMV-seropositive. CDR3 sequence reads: CSSSLYGNQPQHF. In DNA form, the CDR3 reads TGTTCCAGCAGCTTATACGGGAATCAGCCCCAGCATTTT. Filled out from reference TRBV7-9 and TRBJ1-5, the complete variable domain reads DTGVSQNPRHKITKRGQNVTFRCDPISEHNRLYWYRQTLGQGPEFLTYFQNEAQLEKSRLLSDRFSAERPKGSFSTLEIQRTEQGDSAMYLCSSSLYGNQPQHFGDGTRLSIL.